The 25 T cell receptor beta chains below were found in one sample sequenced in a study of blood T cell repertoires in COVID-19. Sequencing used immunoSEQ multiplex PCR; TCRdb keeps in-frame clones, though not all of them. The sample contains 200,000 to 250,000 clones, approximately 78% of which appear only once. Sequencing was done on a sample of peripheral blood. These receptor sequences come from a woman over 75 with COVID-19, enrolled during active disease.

The CDR3 loop reads CASSFHRDRGYYGYTF. Written as DNA, the CDR3 is TGTGCCAGCAGCTTCCACCGGGACAGGGGATACTATGGCTACACCTTC. The rearrangement uses TRBV7-8 and TRBJ1-2; 10 bases are shared with TRBD1. Looked up from germline, CDR1 is SGHVS and CDR2 is FQNEAQ. J lost 3 bases, V lost 3 bases, and 7 bases had no gene match. The CDR3 contains 16 residues. The full variable domain, rest sourced from reference TRBV7-8 and TRBJ1-2, is GAGVSQSPRYKVAKRGQDVALRCDPISGHVSLFWYQQALGQGPEFLTYFQNEAQLDKSGLPSDRFFAERPEGSVSTLKIQRTQQEDSAVYLCASSFHRDRGYYGYTFGSGTRLTVV.

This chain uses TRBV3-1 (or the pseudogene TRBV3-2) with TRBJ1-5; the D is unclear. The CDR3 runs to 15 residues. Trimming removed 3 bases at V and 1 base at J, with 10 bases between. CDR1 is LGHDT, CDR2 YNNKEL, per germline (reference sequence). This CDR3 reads CASSQGGLSNQPQHF. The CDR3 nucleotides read TGTGCCAGCAGCCAGGGAGGGCTCAGCAATCAGCCCCAGCATTTT.

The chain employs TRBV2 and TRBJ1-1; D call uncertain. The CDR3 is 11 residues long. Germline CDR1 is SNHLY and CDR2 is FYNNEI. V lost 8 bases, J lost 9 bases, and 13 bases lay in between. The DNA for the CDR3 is TGTGCCAGCGGTACGCTCTACCAAGCTTTCTTT. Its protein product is CASGTLYQAFF. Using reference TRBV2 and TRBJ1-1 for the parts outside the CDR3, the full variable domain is EPEVTQTPSHQVTQMGQEVILRCVPISNHLYFYWYRQILGQKVEFLVSFYNNEISEKSEIFDDQFSVERPDGSNFTLKIRSTKLEDSAMYFCASGTLYQAFFGQGTRLTVV.

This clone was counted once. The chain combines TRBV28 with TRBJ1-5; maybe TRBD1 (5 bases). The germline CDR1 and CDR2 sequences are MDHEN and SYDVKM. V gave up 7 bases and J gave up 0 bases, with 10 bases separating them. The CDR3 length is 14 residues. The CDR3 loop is CASILDTSNQPQHF. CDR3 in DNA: TGTGCCAGCATCTTGGACACTAGCAATCAGCCCCAGCATTTT. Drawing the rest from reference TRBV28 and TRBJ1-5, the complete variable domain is DVKVTQSSRYLVKRTGEKVFLECVQDMDHENMFWYRQDPGLGLRLIYFSYDVKMKEKGDIPEGYSVSREKKERFSLILESASTNQTSMYLCASILDTSNQPQHFGDGTRLSIL.

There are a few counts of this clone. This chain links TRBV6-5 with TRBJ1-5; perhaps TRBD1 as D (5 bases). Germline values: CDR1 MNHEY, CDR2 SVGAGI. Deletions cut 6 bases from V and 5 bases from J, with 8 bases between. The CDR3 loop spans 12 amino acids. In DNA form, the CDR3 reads TGTGCCAGCAGCCCAGGGTATCAGCCCCAGCATTTT. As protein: CASSPGYQPQHF.

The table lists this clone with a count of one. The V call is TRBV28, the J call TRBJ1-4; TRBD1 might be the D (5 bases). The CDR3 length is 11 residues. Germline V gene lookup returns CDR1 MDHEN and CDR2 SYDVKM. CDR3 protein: CGTQTNEKLFF. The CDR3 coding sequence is TGTGGGACACAAACTAATGAAAAACTGTTTTTT.

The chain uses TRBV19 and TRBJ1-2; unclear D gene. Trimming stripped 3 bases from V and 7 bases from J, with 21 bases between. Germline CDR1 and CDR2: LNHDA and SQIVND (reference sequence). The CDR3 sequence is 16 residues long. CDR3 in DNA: TGTGCCAGTAGTATTGGAGTGATCGTCTTCTTGGGTGGCTACACCTTC. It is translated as CASSIGVIVFLGGYTF.

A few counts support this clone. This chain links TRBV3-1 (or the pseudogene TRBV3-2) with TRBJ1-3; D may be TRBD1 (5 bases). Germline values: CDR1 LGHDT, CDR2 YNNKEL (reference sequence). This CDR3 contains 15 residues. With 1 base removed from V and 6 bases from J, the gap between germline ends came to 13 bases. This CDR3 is CASSQGGRGTNTIYF. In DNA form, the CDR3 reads TGTGCCAGCAGCCAAGGTGGGCGGGGGACAAACACCATATATTTT.

In nucleotides, the CDR3 is TGTGCCACCAAAGACAGGACGAACACCGGGGAGCTGTTTTTT. Translation: CATKDRTNTGELFF. The chain carries TRBV15 and TRBJ2-2, with a possible D match to TRBD1 (6 bases). The length of the CDR3 is 14 residues. Germline values: CDR1 LNHNV, CDR2 YYDKDF (reference sequence). V was pared by 7 bases and J by 0 bases, with 9 bases between. Complete variable domain (other parts from reference TRBV15 and TRBJ2-2): DAMVIQNPRYQVTQFGKPVTLSCSQTLNHNVMYWYQQKSSQAPKLLFHYYDKDFNNEADTPDNFQSRRPNTSFCFLDIRSPGLGDTAMYLCATKDRTNTGELFFGEGSRLTVL.

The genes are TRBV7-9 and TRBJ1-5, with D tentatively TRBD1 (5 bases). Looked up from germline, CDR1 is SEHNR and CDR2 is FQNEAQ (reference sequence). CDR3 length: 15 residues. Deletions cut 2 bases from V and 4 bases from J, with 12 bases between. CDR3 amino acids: CASSLSGTQNQPQHF. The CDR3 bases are TGTGCCAGCAGCTTATCAGGGACTCAGAATCAGCCCCAGCATTTT.

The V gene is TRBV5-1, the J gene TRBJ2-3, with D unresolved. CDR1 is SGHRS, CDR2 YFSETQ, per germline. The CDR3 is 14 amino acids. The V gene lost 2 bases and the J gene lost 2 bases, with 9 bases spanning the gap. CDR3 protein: CASSFEINTDTQYF. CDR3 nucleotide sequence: TGCGCCAGCAGCTTCGAGATCAACACAGATACGCAGTATTTT.

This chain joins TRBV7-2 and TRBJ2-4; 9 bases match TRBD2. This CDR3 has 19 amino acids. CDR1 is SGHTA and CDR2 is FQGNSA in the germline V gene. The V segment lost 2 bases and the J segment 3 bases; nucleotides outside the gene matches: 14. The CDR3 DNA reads TGTGCCAGCAGCTTACGATCGCGGGAGGGCACAGTGGTCAAAAACATTCAGTACTTC. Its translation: CASSLRSREGTVVKNIQYF.

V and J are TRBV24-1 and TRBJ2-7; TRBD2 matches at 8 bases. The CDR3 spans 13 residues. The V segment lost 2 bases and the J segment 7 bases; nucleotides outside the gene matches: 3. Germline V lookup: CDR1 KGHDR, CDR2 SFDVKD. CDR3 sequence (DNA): TGTGCCACCAGTGATTCCTCTAGCGGGGAGCAGTACTTC. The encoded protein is CATSDSSSGEQYF.

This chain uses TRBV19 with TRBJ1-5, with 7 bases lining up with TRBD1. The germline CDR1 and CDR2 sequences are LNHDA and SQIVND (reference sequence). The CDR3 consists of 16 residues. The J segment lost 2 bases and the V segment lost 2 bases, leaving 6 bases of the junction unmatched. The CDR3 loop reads CASSITNRGGNQPQHF. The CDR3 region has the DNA TGTGCCAGTAGTATAACCAACAGGGGTGGCAATCAGCCCCAGCATTTT.

Here the CDR3 DNA reads TGTGCCAGCAGCCAACTTGGACTGATGCAAGAGACCCAGTACTTC. It encodes CASSQLGLMQETQYF. This chain joins TRBV14 and TRBJ2-5; D may be TRBD2 (5 bases). The CDR3 extends over 15 amino acids. Trimming left V 2 bases short and J 2 bases short, with 12 bases between. The germline V gene has CDR1 SGHDN and CDR2 FVKESK.

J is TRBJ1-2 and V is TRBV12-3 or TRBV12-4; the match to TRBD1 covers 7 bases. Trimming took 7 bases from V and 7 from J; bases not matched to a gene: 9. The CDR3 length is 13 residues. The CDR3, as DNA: TGTGCCAGCAAAAACCTGACAGGGACTGGCTACACCTTC. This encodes CASKNLTGTGYTF.

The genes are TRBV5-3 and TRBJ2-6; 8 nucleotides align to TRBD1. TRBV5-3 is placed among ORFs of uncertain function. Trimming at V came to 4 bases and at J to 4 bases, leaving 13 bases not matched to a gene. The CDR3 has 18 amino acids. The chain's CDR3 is CARSQRWQGAEGANVLTF. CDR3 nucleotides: TGTGCCAGAAGCCAGAGGTGGCAGGGGGCGGAGGGGGCCAACGTCCTGACTTTC.

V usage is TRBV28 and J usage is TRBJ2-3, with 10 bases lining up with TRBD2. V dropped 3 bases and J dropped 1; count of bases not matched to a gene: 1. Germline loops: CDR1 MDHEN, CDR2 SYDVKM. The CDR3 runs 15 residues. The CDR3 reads CASSFGLAGTDTQYF. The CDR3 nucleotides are TGTGCCAGCAGTTTCGGACTAGCGGGCACAGATACGCAGTATTTT.

The CDR3 reads CASKLGQETQYF. The CDR3 coding sequence is TGTGCCAGCAAACTTGGCCAAGAGACCCAGTACTTC. The chain recombines TRBV6-5 with TRBJ2-5; the D is unclear. With 7 bases removed from V and 1 base from J, the gap between germline ends came to 7 bases. CDR1 and CDR2 from the germline V gene are MNHEY and SVGAGI. The CDR3 length is 12 residues.

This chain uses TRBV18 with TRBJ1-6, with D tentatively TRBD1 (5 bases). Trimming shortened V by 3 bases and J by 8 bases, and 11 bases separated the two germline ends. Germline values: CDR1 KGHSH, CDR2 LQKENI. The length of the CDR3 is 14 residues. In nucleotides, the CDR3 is TGTGCCAGCTCACCGCAGGGAATGGATTCACCCCTCCACTTT. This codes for CASSPQGMDSPLHF.

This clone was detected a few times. CDR3 coding DNA: TGTGCCAGCAGCCAAGATTTCGCGTTCCCACATGGCTACACCTTC. Translated: CASSQDFAFPHGYTF. The chain recombines TRBV3-1 (or the pseudogene TRBV3-2) with TRBJ1-2, with D uncertain. Deletions cut 0 bases from V and 6 bases from J, with 14 bases between. The CDR3 is 15 residues long. CDR1 is LGHDT, CDR2 YNNKEL, per germline (reference sequence).

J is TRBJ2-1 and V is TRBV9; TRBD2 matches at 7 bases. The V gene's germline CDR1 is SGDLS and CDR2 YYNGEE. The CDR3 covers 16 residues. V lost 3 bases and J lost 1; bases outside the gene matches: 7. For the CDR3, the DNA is TGTGCCAGCAGCGCCCAGGAGGGACTATCCTACAATGAGCAGTTCTTC. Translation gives CASSAQEGLSYNEQFF.

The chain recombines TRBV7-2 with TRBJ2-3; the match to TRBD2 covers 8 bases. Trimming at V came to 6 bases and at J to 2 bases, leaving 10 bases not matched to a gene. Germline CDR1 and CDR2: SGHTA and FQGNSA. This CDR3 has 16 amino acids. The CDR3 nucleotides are TGTGCCAGCAGTCCGAGGACTAGCTTGGACACAGATACGCAGTATTTT. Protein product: CASSPRTSLDTDTQYF.

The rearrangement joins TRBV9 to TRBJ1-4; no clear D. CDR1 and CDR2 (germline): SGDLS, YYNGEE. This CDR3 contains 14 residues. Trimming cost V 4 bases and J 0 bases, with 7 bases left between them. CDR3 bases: TGTGCCAGCAGCCCTACTGCAACTAATGAAAAACTGTTTTTT. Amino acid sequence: CASSPTATNEKLFF.

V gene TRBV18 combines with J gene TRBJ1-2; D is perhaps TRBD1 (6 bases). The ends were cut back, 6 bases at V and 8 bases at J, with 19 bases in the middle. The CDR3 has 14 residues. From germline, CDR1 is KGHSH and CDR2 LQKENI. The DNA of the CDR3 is TGTGCCAGCTCCTCTCAGGGGCCGAGGGAAGGCTACACCTTC. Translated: CASSSQGPREGYTF.